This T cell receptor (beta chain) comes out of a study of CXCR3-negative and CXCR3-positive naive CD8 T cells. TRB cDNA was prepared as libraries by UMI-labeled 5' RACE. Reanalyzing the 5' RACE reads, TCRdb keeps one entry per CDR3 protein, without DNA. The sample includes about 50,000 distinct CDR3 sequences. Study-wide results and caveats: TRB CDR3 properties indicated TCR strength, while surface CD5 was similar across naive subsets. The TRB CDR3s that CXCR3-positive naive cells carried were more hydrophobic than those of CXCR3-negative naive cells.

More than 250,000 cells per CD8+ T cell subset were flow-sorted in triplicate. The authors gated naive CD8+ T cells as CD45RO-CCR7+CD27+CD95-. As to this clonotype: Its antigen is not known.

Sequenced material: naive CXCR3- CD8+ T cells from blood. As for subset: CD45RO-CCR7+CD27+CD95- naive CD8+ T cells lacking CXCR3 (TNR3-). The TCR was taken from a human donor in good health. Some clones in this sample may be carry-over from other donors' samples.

CDR3 loop: CASRMGGGELFF. The chain carries TRBV10-2 and TRBJ2-2; TCRdb calls TRBD2, which cannot be checked without DNA. The CDR3 covers 12 residues. The germline V gene has CDR1 WSHSY and CDR2 SAAADI.